Presented here are 10 T cell receptor beta chains from one specimen sequenced in a study of control samples from healthy donors and cancer patients. Sequencing used immunoSEQ multiplex PCR; TCRdb keeps in-frame clones, though not all of them. The data contain tens of thousands of clones, about nine tenths of them singletons. The sequencing sample was made of PBMCs. These TCRs come from a man aged 40-50 years with colorectal cancer.

This chain joins TRBV10-3 and TRBJ1-5; maybe TRBD1 (6 bases). CDR1 ENHRY and CDR2 SYGVKD come from the germline V gene. Trimming pared 10 bases from V and 0 bases from J, leaving 13 bases between. This CDR3 comprises 14 residues. The CDR3 protein is CATGGQDSNQPQHF. CDR3 DNA sequence: TGTGCCACGGGGGGGCAGGATAGCAATCAGCCCCAGCATTTT.

The chain joins TRBV5-6 to TRBJ2-7; D gene unclear. CDR1 SGHDT and CDR2 YYEEEE come from the germline V gene. V was cut by 0 bases and J by 0 bases, with 7 bases left in between. The CDR3 loop spans 14 amino acids. The DNA for the CDR3 is TGTGCCAGCAGCTTGGACTACCTCTCCTACGAGCAGTACTTC. Protein: CASSLDYLSYEQYF.

The chain employs TRBV6-2 or TRBV6-3 and TRBJ2-3; 11 bases are a match to TRBD2. V shed 4 bases and J 4 bases; nucleotides not matched to a gene: 4. The CDR3 spans 15 residues. Germline V gene sequence: CDR1 MNHEY, CDR2 SVGEGT. The CDR3, as DNA: TGTGCCAGCAGTTCGGGGACTAGCGGTGCAGATACGCAGTATTTT. This codes for CASSSGTSGADTQYF.

V gene TRBV28 combines with J gene TRBJ1-3, with a possible D match to TRBD1 (5 bases). CDR1 and CDR2 (germline): MDHEN, SYDVKM. With 5 bases removed from V and 6 bases from J, the gap between germline ends came to 11 bases. The CDR3 sequence is 13 residues long. The CDR3 DNA reads as TGTGCCAGCAGTGACAGAGGACTAAACACCATATATTTT. Its protein is CASSDRGLNTIYF.

The CDR3: CASSLKRPWGAINEKLFF. The CDR3, as DNA: TGTGCCAGCAGTTTAAAACGGCCTTGGGGGGCCATTAATGAAAAACTGTTTTTT. The chain carries TRBV28 and TRBJ1-4, with D possibly matching TRBD1 (6 bases). CDR1 and CDR2 from the germline V gene are MDHEN and SYDVKM. V was shortened by 2 bases and J by 4 bases, with 20 bases between the two germline ends. The CDR3 has 18 amino acids.

The V and J genes are TRBV4-3 and TRBJ1-1, with D possibly being TRBD1 (6 bases). CDR1 and CDR2 (germline): LGHNA, YSLEER. V was shortened by 1 base and J by 4 bases, with 16 bases between the two germline ends. This CDR3 has 16 amino acids. The CDR3 region has the DNA TGCGCCAGCAGCCAAGTCTACGGGGGGCTGGGCACTGAAGCTTTCTTT. This gives the protein CASSQVYGGLGTEAFF.

The rearrangement links TRBV11-2 to TRBJ2-1; a possible D gene is TRBD2 (6 bases). V dropped 1 base and J dropped 0 bases, with 10 bases sitting between them. The CDR3 is 16 residues long. Germline CDR1 and CDR2: SGHAT and FQNNGV. The CDR3, as DNA: TGTGCCAGCAGCTTAGGCGGACTAAGCTCCTACAATGAGCAGTTCTTC. Its translation is CASSLGGLSSYNEQFF. Together with reference TRBV11-2 and TRBJ2-1, the CDR3 gives the full variable domain: EAGVAQSPRYKIIEKRQSVAFWCNPISGHATLYWYQQILGQGPKLLIQFQNNGVVDDSQLPKDRFSAERLKGVDSTLKIQPAKLEDSAVYLCASSLGGLSSYNEQFFGPGTRLTVL.

The CDR3 DNA reads as TGTGCCAGTAGAAAACAGGGAACACTTGAAGCTTTCTTT. It translates to CASRKQGTLEAFF. The chain is built from TRBV19 and TRBJ1-1; possible D gene TRBD1, 6 bases. V lost 6 bases and J 7 bases, leaving 15 bases between the germline ends. Germline CDR1 reads LNHDA; CDR2 reads SQIVND (reference sequence). The CDR3 is 13 amino acids.

This clone was seen a single time. The gene calls are TRBV6-5 and TRBJ2-1; the match to TRBD2 covers 12 bases. CDR3 length: 14 amino acids. CDR1 is MNHEY, CDR2 SVGAGI, per germline. V dropped 5 bases and J dropped 7; count of bases not matched to a gene: 3. CDR3 amino acids: CASSPSGRVNEQFF. The CDR3 DNA is TGTGCCAGCAGTCCTAGCGGGAGGGTTAATGAGCAGTTCTTC.

This chain joins TRBV13 and TRBJ1-6; D is unresolved. V was clipped by 0 bases and J by 6 bases, with 15 bases between them. The CDR3 spans 17 residues. Germline V gene data show CDR1 as PRHDT and CDR2 as FYEKMQ (reference sequence). For the CDR3, the DNA is TGTGCCAGCAGCTTAGGGTGGGGTGGAAGTCTTAATTCACCCCTCCACTTT. Protein sequence: CASSLGWGGSLNSPLHF.